This T cell receptor (beta chain) stems from a study of blood T cell repertoires in COVID-19 (dated by TCRdb to about 2020). Notes on the research overall: Samples covering the acute and convalescent phases of COVID-19 were provided by collaborators in the United States, Italy and Spain. Where HLA class I and class II types were available, the types were taken from metadata supplied by the sample provider, not from assay-based typing. The repertoires were made available in a free public database intended to serve as a resource for research on the immune response to SARS-CoV-2. The prospective study material was composed of cDNA or gDNA derived from T cells, B-cell-depleted T cells, or PBMCs. The samples were drawn from the first 160 participants of the ongoing ImmuneRACE study and from 1,200 or so subjects provided by 6 global collaborators. The sample metadata nearly always contained a de-identified subject ID, COVID-19 status, age in years and sex. Deeply sampled blood TCRbeta repertoires from subjects exposed to, actively infected with, or recovered from COVID-19 were included in the dataset.

Measured from the cysteine to the phenylalanine, the CDR3 is 15 residues long. The DNA shown is the 45-base CDR3, in frame from base 1. Looking up the germline V gene (reference sequence) yields CDR1 LNHDA and CDR2 SQIVND. The V end loses 4 bases and the J end loses 3 bases, and a stretch of 14 bases separates them. TCRbeta CDR3 regions were amplified from genomic DNA by means of the immunoSEQ Assay, a bias-controlled multiplex PCR. From the authors' description of their analysis: The number of nucleated cells in each sample was estimated from the amplification of reference gene primers within the assay. To quantify the absolute abundance of each unique TCRbeta CDR3 rearrangement, sequence reads were collapsed and filtered. For each sample, productive Simpson clonality was calculated as the square root of Simpson's diversity index over productive rearrangements. Held by TCRdb, this immuneACCESS table contains in-frame sequences only and omits some clones. Under half of the omission traces to an unresolved V gene where checked; the cause of the rest is unknown. V, J and clone size derive from that table, while D and trimming were established from the DNA sequence. For this sample there are a few hundred thousand clones; roughly nine tenths appear just once. The ten largest clones represent roughly 2.9% of the sample.

Points on this clone: Its recognized antigen is unknown. Per-base quality was not reported, and no clone a single base away is much larger than it.

Participants in the prospective study were aged about 18 to 95 years, lived in about two dozen United States geographic areas, and enrolled through a virtual design. In the prospective study, participants were assigned to cohorts based on the clinical history participants reported in a screening survey and a study questionnaire. A participant counted as exposed if, within 2 weeks of entering the study, that participant had been in contact with someone who had a PCR-confirmed or clinician-diagnosed COVID-19 case. In the prospective study, whole blood, serum and a nasopharyngeal or oropharyngeal swab were collected from each participant by mobile phlebotomists. Prospective study participants could optionally give additional blood draws and questionnaires over an approximately 2-month period. Before DNA extraction, blood samples from the prospective study were shipped at room temperature or frozen.

Summary of the overall study and its limitations: Clinical and demographic metadata were provided uncurated, with the amount varying by source and participant.

This TCR derives from a woman in her fifties or sixties who had been exposed to COVID-19. The sequencing input was PBMCs or T cells enriched from blood (not recorded which). Here the chain combines TRBV19 and TRBJ2-3, with TRBD1 as a weak D call on 7 bases. Here the CDR3 is given as CASSTEGQPTDTQYF. The nucleotide sequence is given as TGTGCCAGTAGTACGGAGGGACAGCCAACAGATACGCAGTATTTT.